The 2 T cell receptor beta chains below all came from one sample that was sequenced in a study of OX40 agonist ivuxolimab in advanced cancers. This table comes from immunoSEQ multiplex PCR, and its TCRdb copy is limited to in-frame clones, with some not included. This table holds over 65,000 clones, just under 95% found once. Sequences were derived from CD4+ or CD8+ T cells sorted from blood, sampled in a trial of the OX40 agonist ivuxolimab. The source is an adult with an advanced solid tumor such as melanoma, head and neck, liver or kidney cancer.

This chain links TRBV5-1 with TRBJ2-7, with D unresolved. V lost 6 bases, J lost 5 bases, and 9 bases lay in between. Germline V gives CDR1 SGHRS, CDR2 YFSETQ. There are 11 residues in the CDR3. The CDR3 coding sequence is TGCGCCAGCACGTTGGCGGACGAGCAGTACTTC. This encodes CASTLADEQYF.

V is TRBV19 and J is TRBJ1-5; 7 bases match TRBD1. The V and J ends lost 5 bases and 7 bases, in that order; junction bases with no gene match: 14. The CDR3 has 16 residues. Germline V gene lookup returns CDR1 LNHDA and CDR2 SQIVND (reference sequence). CDR3 protein: CASSPTQGEAWQPQHF. Here the CDR3 DNA reads TGTGCCAGTAGTCCAACGCAGGGGGAGGCTTGGCAGCCCCAGCATTTT.